This TCR beta chain was sequenced during a study of CD8+ T cells in alopecia areata. Notes on the study in general: The study also sequences resident alphabeta T cells of normal skin in scalp samples. Lesional scalp exceeded normal scalp in clonality, especially in alopecia totalis/universalis.

A note on this clone: Its specificity is not known.

Losses at the gene ends were 1 base for V and 1 base for J; bases not matched to a gene: 1. Germline V gene lookup returns CDR1 MNHEY and CDR2 SVGAGI. This CDR3 region has 15 residues. Peripheral blood, together with lesional scalp punch biopsies, was collected from alopecia areata patients. PBMCs provided sorted CD4+ and CD8+ T cells. RNA was extracted and reverse transcribed into cDNA as the sequencing template. Here immunoSEQ multiplex PCR was the method, and the copy in TCRdb shows in-frame clones only, minus some. Of about 30,000 clones in the sample, about two thirds were seen once. This TCR derives from a human donor with alopecia areata. The chain links TRBV6-5 to TRBJ2-3, with 8 bases that match TRBD2. Sequencing was performed on NKG2D-high CD8+ T cells sorted from blood. For the CDR3, the DNA is TGTGCCAGCAGTTACTTAGCGGGGCGCACAGATACGCAGTATTTT. It specifies CASSYLAGRTDTQYF.